The 24 T cell receptor beta chains below come from one sample, sequenced in a study of T cell responses to AZD1222 COVID-19 vaccine. TCRdb keeps only in-frame clones here, not all; method: immunoSEQ multiplex PCR. The sample consists of some 200,000 clones, roughly 94% of them appearing once. Sequences were derived from peripheral blood, sampled 28 days after the second dose of the MenACWY control vaccine. These receptors were collected from an adult who received the MenACWY meningococcal vaccine as a control.

The gene calls are TRBV5-1 and TRBJ2-7; D perhaps matches TRBD2 (6 bases). The CDR3 length is 15 residues. V lost 0 bases to trimming and J lost 1 base, with 11 bases between them. The V gene's germline CDR1 is SGHRS and CDR2 YFSETQ. Here the CDR3 reads CASSLASSASYEQYF. DNA of the CDR3: TGCGCCAGCAGCTTGGCTTCTAGCGCTTCCTACGAGCAGTACTTC.

This sequence joins TRBV11-2 and TRBJ2-7; D is tentatively TRBD1 or TRBD2 (6 bases each). V dropped 5 bases and J dropped 5 bases, with 22 bases sitting between them. In germline, CDR1 is SGHAT, CDR2 FQNNGV. This CDR3 has 16 amino acids. The CDR3 region has the DNA TGTGCCAGCAGCCTGACCTTGGGGGGCAGATTTAACGAGCAGTACTTC. Translation gives CASSLTLGGRFNEQYF.

This chain connects TRBV7-2 to TRBJ2-1; the D gene is possibly TRBD2 (7 bases). Germline loops: CDR1 SGHTA, CDR2 FQGNSA. Trimming shortened V by 3 bases and J by 6 bases, and 21 bases separated the two germline ends. This CDR3 comprises 17 residues. The CDR3 DNA reads as TGTGCCAGCAGCTTTGCCCTCTACGGGGGGCCGGGCAATGAGCAGTTCTTC. Translated, it gives CASSFALYGGPGNEQFF.

This chain connects TRBV25-1 to TRBJ2-7; 11 nucleotides align to TRBD1. The germline V gene encodes CDR1 MGHDK and CDR2 SYGVNS. Losses at the gene ends were 6 bases for V and 2 bases for J; bases not matched to a gene: 6. CDR3 length: 15 residues. The CDR3 DNA reads TGTGCCAGCAGCCAGGACAGGGGGCGCGCCTACGAGCAGTACTTC. It specifies CASSQDRGRAYEQYF.

The chain employs TRBV10-2 and TRBJ1-5, with a tentative D call TRBD1 (5 bases). Trimming shortened V by 4 bases and J by 7 bases, and 8 bases separated the two germline ends. Per germline, CDR1 WSHSY and CDR2 SAAADI. CDR3 length: 12 amino acids. The CDR3: CASSVREQPQHF. CDR3 DNA sequence: TGCGCCAGCAGTGTCAGGGAGCAGCCCCAGCATTTT.

The genes are TRBV6-2 or TRBV6-3 and TRBJ2-5; no definite D call. The V gene's germline CDR1 is MNHEY and CDR2 SVGEGT. This CDR3 is built from 13 residues. V lost 0 bases and J lost 7, with 9 bases in between. CDR3 DNA sequence: TGTGCCAGCAGTTACTCGGATTGGGCGACCCAGTACTTC. The encoded protein is CASSYSDWATQYF.

This clone came up once. The chain joins TRBV3-1 (or the pseudogene TRBV3-2) to TRBJ2-5, with D unclear. The germline V gene has CDR1 LGHDT and CDR2 YNNKEL (reference sequence). This CDR3 region has 15 residues. The ends were cut back, 1 base at V and 2 bases at J, with 11 bases in the middle. CDR3 coding DNA: TGTGCCAGCAGCCAAGTAGCAAATCGGCAAGAGACCCAGTACTTC. Translating it yields CASSQVANRQETQYF.

This sequence joins TRBV5-4 and TRBJ1-3; D might be TRBD1 (6 bases). The V gene lost 4 bases and the J gene lost 4 bases, with 15 bases spanning the gap. This CDR3 comprises 15 residues. CDR1 is SGHNT, CDR2 YYREEE, per germline (reference sequence). Here the CDR3 DNA reads TGTGCCAGCAGCCCCGGCTCAGGGGCGGGAAACACCATATATTTT. This codes for CASSPGSGAGNTIYF.

The chain combines TRBV7-3 with TRBJ1-1; D is uncertain. Germline CDR1 and CDR2: SGHTA and FQGTGA. The CDR3 contains 13 residues. Between the trimmed V and J ends, which lost 1 base and 7 bases, there was a span of 10 bases. The CDR3 region is CASSLSQAGEAFF. CDR3 sequence (DNA): TGTGCCAGCAGCTTAAGCCAGGCTGGTGAAGCTTTCTTT. Looking up the rest from reference TRBV7-3 and TRBJ1-1 gives the full variable domain: GAGVSQTPSNKVTEKGKYVELRCDPISGHTALYWYRQSLGQGPEFLIYFQGTGAADDSGLPNDRFFAVRPEGSVSTLKIQRTERGDSAVYLCASSLSQAGEAFFGQGTRLTVV.

Written as DNA, the CDR3 is TGTGCCACCAGTGACCCCCCTCTAGCGGGGGTGCTATACAATGAGCAGTTCTTC. It codes for CATSDPPLAGVLYNEQFF. This rearrangement joins TRBV24-1 to TRBJ2-1; TRBD2 agrees at 10 bases. V shed 4 bases and J 4 bases; nucleotides not matched to a gene: 12. The CDR3 has 18 residues. Germline loops: CDR1 KGHDR, CDR2 SFDVKD.

The V and J genes are TRBV6-6 and TRBJ2-3; 15 nucleotides align to TRBD2. Germline loops: CDR1 MNHNY, CDR2 SVGAGI (reference sequence). The CDR3 has 18 residues. V lost 5 bases to trimming and J lost 2 bases; unmatched junction nucleotides: 8. This CDR3 reads CASSRPGLAGGTTDTQYF. The CDR3 DNA is TGTGCCAGCAGTCGCCCGGGACTAGCGGGGGGAACCACAGATACGCAGTATTTT.

V and J are TRBV7-2 and TRBJ2-3, with 11 bases matching TRBD2. This CDR3 has 16 amino acids. The V and J ends lost 5 bases and 2 bases, in that order; junction bases with no gene match: 6. Germline-derived CDR1 and CDR2 are SGHTA and FQGNSA. The CDR3 nucleotides are TGTGCCAGCAGCCTTATAGCGGGGGGGCCCACAGATACGCAGTATTTT. This sequence encodes CASSLIAGGPTDTQYF.

The rearrangement uses TRBV27 and TRBJ2-2; D may be TRBD1 (5 bases). The CDR3 spans 13 residues. V lost 7 bases to trimming and J lost 2 bases, with 8 bases between them. The germline gives CDR1 MNHEY, CDR2 SMNVEV (reference sequence). The CDR3: CASMGLNTGELFF. As DNA, the CDR3 is TGTGCCAGCATGGGGCTCAACACCGGGGAGCTGTTTTTT.

The chain is built from TRBV5-1 and TRBJ2-5; D is unclear. Germline V CDR1 and CDR2: SGHRS, YFSETQ. Between the trimmed V and J ends, which lost 3 bases and 4 bases, there was a span of 10 bases. CDR3 size: 13 residues. The CDR3 DNA reads as TGCGCCAGCAGCTCCCTACCCGGAGAGACCCAGTACTTC. This gives the protein CASSSLPGETQYF.

The V gene is TRBV5-4, the J gene TRBJ2-3; no clear D gene. Looked up from germline, CDR1 is SGHNT and CDR2 is YYREEE (reference sequence). The V gene lost 3 bases and the J gene lost 1 base, with 6 bases spanning the gap. CDR3 size: 13 residues. The CDR3: CASSSDRTDTQYF. In DNA, the CDR3 is TGTGCCAGCAGCTCGGACCGCACAGATACGCAGTATTTT.

This clone was seen a handful of times. The genes are TRBV27 and TRBJ1-2, with no clear D. V was cut by 1 base and J by 0 bases, with 9 bases left in between. Germline CDR1 and CDR2: MNHEY and SMNVEV (reference sequence). This CDR3 contains 15 residues. The CDR3 sequence is CASSLFSSANYGYTF. The CDR3 DNA follows: TGTGCCAGCAGTTTATTCTCCAGTGCTAACTATGGCTACACCTTC.

The chain couples TRBV5-8 to TRBJ1-2, with D uncertain. CDR3 length equals 15 residues. Germline CDR1 and CDR2: SGHTS and YDEGEE. Trimming removed 1 base from V and 1 base from J, with 11 bases in between. The CDR3 spells CASSLRATLNYGYTF. CDR3 DNA: TGTGCCAGCAGCTTGAGGGCAACCCTTAACTATGGCTACACCTTC. The variable domain in full, completed from reference TRBV5-8 and TRBJ1-2, reads EAGVTQSPTHLIKTRGQQATLRCSPISGHTSVYWYQQALGLGLQFLLWYDEGEERNRGNFPPRFSGRQFPNYSSELNVNALELEDSALYLCASSLRATLNYGYTFGSGTRLTVV.

V is TRBV7-2 and J is TRBJ2-7, with 9 bases fitting TRBD1. Germline trimming cut 4 bases from V and 6 bases from J; bases unmatched to any gene: 7. Germline CDR1 is SGHTA and CDR2 is FQGNSA. The length of the CDR3 is 14 residues. The CDR3 sequence is CASSSGTGRAEQYF. CDR3 in DNA: TGTGCCAGCAGCTCCGGGACAGGGAGGGCCGAGCAGTACTTC.

V usage is TRBV23-1 and J usage is TRBJ2-7; no definite D call. TRBV23-1 is an ORF, and what it does is uncertain. The CDR3 consists of 16 residues. Trimming took off 4 bases at V and 1 base at J, with 17 bases between the two ends. For the CDR3, the DNA is TGCGCCAGCAGTCGCGAGACAAGACGCGGATCCTACGAGCAGTACTTC. Residues: CASSRETRRGSYEQYF.

This chain links TRBV5-5 with TRBJ1-4; no clear D. CDR3 length: 12 residues. Germline CDR1 is SGHKS and CDR2 is YYEKEE (reference sequence). The V end lost 2 bases, the J end lost 7 bases, and 6 bases lay between the germline ends. The CDR3 region has the DNA TGTGCCAGCAGCTTAGGATTTGAAAAACTGTTTTTT. Protein: CASSLGFEKLFF. The full variable domain, rest sourced from reference TRBV5-5 and TRBJ1-4, is DAGVTQSPTHLIKTRGQQVTLRCSPISGHKSVSWYQQVLGQGPQFIFQYYEKEERGRGNFPDRFSARQFPNYSSELNVNALLLGDSALYLCASSLGFEKLFFGSGTQLSVL.

V and J are TRBV5-1 and TRBJ2-3; no reliable D call. The CDR3 consists of 11 residues. The V end was cut by 8 bases, the J end by 4 bases, with 8 bases between. Germline V CDR1 and CDR2: SGHRS, YFSETQ. The CDR3 DNA sequence: TGCGCCAGTAATATGCCAGATACGCAGTATTTT. Its protein is CASNMPDTQYF.

The V and J genes are TRBV28 and TRBJ2-3; D is tentatively TRBD1 or TRBD2 (5 bases each). The CDR3 covers 14 residues. Trimming removed 6 bases from V and 4 bases from J, with 14 bases in between. Germline lookup yields CDR1 MDHEN and CDR2 SYDVKM. CDR3 nucleotides: TGTGCCAGCAGCATACCGGGACGGGCAGATACGCAGTATTTT. Amino acid sequence: CASSIPGRADTQYF.

Details on this clone: This specimen includes other DNA sequences encoding the same CDR3. The chain uses TRBV5-1 and TRBJ1-2, with 8 bases aligning to TRBD1. This CDR3 has 13 residues. Germline V lookup: CDR1 SGHRS, CDR2 YFSETQ. J lost 8 bases, V lost 4 bases, and 7 bases had no gene match. CDR3 nucleotides: TGCGCCAGCAGCCTAGGACAGGGTCCGGGCTACACCTTC. It is translated as CASSLGQGPGYTF.

CDR3 in amino acids: CASRTGGMNTEAFF. In DNA form, the CDR3 reads TGTGCCAGCAGGACAGGGGGGATGAACACTGAAGCTTTCTTT. The gene calls are TRBV28 and TRBJ1-1; 9 positions agree with TRBD1. The CDR3 has 14 amino acids. Germline-derived CDR1 and CDR2 are MDHEN and SYDVKM. V lost 6 bases to trimming and J lost 0 bases; unmatched junction nucleotides: 2.